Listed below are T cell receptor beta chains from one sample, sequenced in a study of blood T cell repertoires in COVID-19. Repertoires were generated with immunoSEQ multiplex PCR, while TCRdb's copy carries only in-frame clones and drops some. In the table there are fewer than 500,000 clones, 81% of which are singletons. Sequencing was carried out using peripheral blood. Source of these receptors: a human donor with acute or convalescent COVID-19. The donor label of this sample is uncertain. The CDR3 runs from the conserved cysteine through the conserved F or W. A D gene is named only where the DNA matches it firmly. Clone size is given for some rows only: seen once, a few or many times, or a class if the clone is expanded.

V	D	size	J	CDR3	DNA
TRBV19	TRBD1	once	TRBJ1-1	CASRTLGQVMNTEAFF	TGTGCCAGTAGAACCCTCGGACAGGTCATGAACACTGAAGCTTTCTTT
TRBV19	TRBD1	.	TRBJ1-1	CASSTGQGNTEAFF	TGTGCCAGTAGTACCGGACAGGGGAACACTGAAGCTTTCTTT
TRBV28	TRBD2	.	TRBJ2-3	CASTSGGADTQYF	TGTGCCAGCACGAGCGGGGGAGCAGATACGCAGTATTTT
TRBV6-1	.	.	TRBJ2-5	CASSESSTGKETQYF	TGTGCCAGCAGTGAATCCTCCACGGGGAAGGAGACCCAGTACTTC
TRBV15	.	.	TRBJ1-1	CATSSTLRGVGAEAFF	TGTGCCACCAGCAGTACCCTTCGGGGGGTAGGCGCTGAAGCTTTCTTT
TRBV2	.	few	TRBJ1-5	CASMAGGQPQHF	TGTGCCAGCATGGCGGGGGGTCAGCCCCAGCATTTT
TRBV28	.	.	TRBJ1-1	CASRYGHPNTEAFF	TGTGCCAGCAGGTATGGACATCCCAACACTGAAGCTTTCTTT
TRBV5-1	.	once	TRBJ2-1	CASSLYDTYNEQFF	TGCGCCAGCAGCTTGTACGACACCTACAATGAGCAGTTCTTC
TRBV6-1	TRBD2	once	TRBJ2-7	CASSERVGGPYEQYF	TGTGCCAGCAGTGAAAGGGTGGGAGGGCCCTACGAGCAGTACTTC
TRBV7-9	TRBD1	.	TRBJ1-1	CASRGQATNTEAFF	TGTGCCAGCAGAGGACAGGCTACGAACACTGAAGCTTTCTTT
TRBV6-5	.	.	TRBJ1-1	CAGDGGPLNTEAFF	TGTGCCGGGGATGGAGGGCCTCTGAACACTGAAGCTTTCTTT
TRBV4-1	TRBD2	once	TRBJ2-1	CASSQGILGGGGGNEQFF	TGCGCCAGCAGCCAAGGGATCCTTGGCGGGGGAGGTGGAAATGAGCAGTTCTTC
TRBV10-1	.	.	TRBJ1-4	CASSESTGAEAEKLFF	TGCGCCAGCAGTGAGTCGACAGGAGCGGAGGCTGAAAAACTGTTTTTT
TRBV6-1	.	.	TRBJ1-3	CASSDRRSSGNTIYF	TGTGCCAGCAGTGATAGGAGGAGCTCTGGAAACACCATATATTTT
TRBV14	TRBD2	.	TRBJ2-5	CASSRGSGRGGETQYF	TGTGCCAGCAGCCGGGGTAGCGGGAGAGGAGGAGAGACCCAGTACTTC
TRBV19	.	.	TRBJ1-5	CASSIGVGNQPQHF	TGTGCCAGTAGTATAGGCGTTGGCAATCAGCCCCAGCATTTT
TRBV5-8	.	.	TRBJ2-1	CASSFQSGVYNEQFF	TGTGCCAGCAGCTTTCAGTCGGGGGTCTACAATGAGCAGTTCTTC
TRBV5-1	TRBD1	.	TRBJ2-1	CASRLETGASFF	TGCGCCAGCAGGTTGGAGACAGGGGCCTCGTTCTTC
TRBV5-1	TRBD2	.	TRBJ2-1	CASSLRTSAYNEQFF	TGCGCCAGCAGCCTACGGACTAGCGCATACAATGAGCAGTTCTTC
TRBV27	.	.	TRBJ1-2	CASSFIPETANGYTF	TGTGCCAGCAGTTTTATCCCGGAGACAGCGAACGGCTACACCTTC
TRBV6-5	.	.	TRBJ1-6	CASKGRENSPLHF	TGTGCCAGCAAGGGGCGGGAAAATTCACCCCTCCACTTT
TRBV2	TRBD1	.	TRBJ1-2	CASSFGQVPGYTF	TGTGCCAGCAGTTTTGGACAGGTACCTGGCTACACCTTC
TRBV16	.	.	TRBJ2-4	CASSQWAITKNIQYF	TGTGCCAGCAGCCAATGGGCAATTACCAAAAACATTCAGTACTTC
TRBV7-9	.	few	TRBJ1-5	CASSLAERREGGQPQHF	TGTGCCAGCAGCTTAGCGGAACGCAGGGAAGGCGGTCAGCCCCAGCATTTT
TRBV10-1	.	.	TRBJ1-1	CASRRQQNTEAFF	TGCGCCAGCAGACGACAGCAGAACACTGAAGCTTTCTTT
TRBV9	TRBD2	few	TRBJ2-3	CASSTDRLAGADTQYF	TGTGCCAGCAGCACCGACCGACTAGCCGGGGCAGATACGCAGTATTTT
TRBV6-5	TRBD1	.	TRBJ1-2	CASRTGRNYGYTF	TGTGCCAGCAGGACAGGGCGGAACTATGGCTACACCTTC
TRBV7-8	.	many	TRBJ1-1	CASSLPWTPTEAFF	TGTGCCAGCAGCTTACCCTGGACACCCACTGAAGCTTTCTTT
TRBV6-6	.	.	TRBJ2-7	CASSFGSYEQYF	TGTGCCAGCAGTTTCGGTTCCTACGAGCAGTACTTC
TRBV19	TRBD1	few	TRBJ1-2	CASIQPGQGSAGYTF	TGTGCCAGTATTCAGCCGGGACAGGGGTCGGCTGGCTACACCTTC
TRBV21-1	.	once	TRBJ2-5	CASSTAGSGSTGETQYF	TGTGCCAGCAGCACCGCGGGGTCTGGGAGCACGGGGGAGACCCAGTACTTC
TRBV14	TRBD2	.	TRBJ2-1	CASSRAGSGIGNNEQFF	TGTGCCAGCAGCCGAGCGGGAAGCGGGATAGGAAACAATGAGCAGTTCTTC
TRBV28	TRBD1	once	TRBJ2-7	CASSSPDRVNEQYF	TGTGCCAGCAGTTCCCCGGACAGGGTCAACGAGCAGTACTTC
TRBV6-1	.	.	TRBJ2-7	CASSEGEAYEQYF	TGTGCCAGCAGTGAAGGGGAGGCCTACGAGCAGTACTTC
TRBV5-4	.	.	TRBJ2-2	CASSLASGRGRTGELFF	TGTGCCAGCAGCTTGGCCTCTGGGCGGGGACGCACCGGGGAGCTGTTTTTT
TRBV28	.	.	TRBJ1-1	CASSLGQGFRTEAFF	TGTGCCAGCAGTTTGGGGCAGGGGTTTCGCACTGAAGCTTTCTTT
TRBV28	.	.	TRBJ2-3	CASSRQDPDTQYF	TGTGCCAGCAGTAGACAGGATCCAGATACGCAGTATTTT
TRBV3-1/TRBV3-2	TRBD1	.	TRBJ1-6	CASNPGTGISPLHF	TGTGCCAGCAATCCCGGGACAGGGATTTCACCCCTCCACTTT
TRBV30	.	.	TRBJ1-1	CAWRGGGGRVINTEAFF	TGTGCCTGGAGAGGCGGCGGGGGGCGCGTTATAAACACTGAAGCTTTCTTT
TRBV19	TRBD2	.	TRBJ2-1	CASSKQVTSGTDEQFF	TGTGCCAGTAGTAAGCAAGTGACTAGCGGGACAGATGAGCAGTTCTTC
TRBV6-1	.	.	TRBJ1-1	CASSVPGLPASAEAFF	TGTGCCAGCAGTGTGCCAGGGCTGCCGGCGTCGGCTGAAGCTTTCTTT